Sequencing of this T cell receptor beta chain was carried out in a study of T cell responses to AZD1222 COVID-19 vaccine. The study's findings and limits: Unmutated variant regions are reportedly targeted by nearly half of spike-specific TCRs. Only after the peak T cell response were repertoires sampled. Seropositive status at baseline applied to only a handful of AZD1222 recipients.

The V gene's germline CDR1 is MGHRA and CDR2 YSYEKL. The V and J ends lost 6 bases and 5 bases respectively, with 9 bases between them. The CDR3 has 12 amino acids. Only in-frame clones appear in the TCRdb table, and some are missing; sequencing was by immunoSEQ multiplex PCR. The table records tens of thousands of clones, just under 90% of them present only once. About this clone: Its antigen remains unidentified.

The receptor's source is an adult in good health. The material sequenced was peripheral blood, taken on day 0 of AZD1222 vaccination. The rearrangement links TRBV4-1 to TRBJ2-3; D may be TRBD1 (6 bases). CDR3 sequence reads: CASRGALDTQYF. The CDR3 DNA reads TGCGCCAGCAGGGGGGCCTTAGATACGCAGTATTTT.